This TCR beta chain came from a study of T cell responses to AZD1222 COVID-19 vaccine (dated by TCRdb to 2020 to 2023). Describing the broader study: AZD1222 recipients whose second dose came at about 4 weeks and those whose second dose came at about 12 weeks were combined into one group, since spike-specific TCR depth and breadth did not differ between the two schedules. A total of about 230 trial participants underwent TCR sequencing, of whom 207 received two doses of AZD1222 and some 25 received two doses of the MenACWY control vaccine. Trial participants were enrolled by age into 18-55, 56-69 and 70-plus year subgroups, with around 150, 28 and 57 TCR-sequenced participants respectively. Overall results and qualifications from the work: Conclusions about previously exposed vaccinees were limited because only a handful of AZD1222 recipients were SARS-CoV-2 seropositive at baseline. Epitopes outside the regions mutated in the B.1.351 and B.1.1.7 variants were reportedly recognized by nearly half of the unique spike-specific TCRs. No day 14 peak-response samples were available, so repertoires were characterized only after the peak T cell response. In the small 56-69-year group, the increase in depth fell short of significance, most likely because of low power. After two AZD1222 doses, spike-specific TCR breadth and depth were significantly higher than at day 0 and than in MenACWY recipients. Participants were mostly white British, with more females than males. The authors suggested clonal diversity may have been underestimated. CD4 TCRs associated with the vaccine covered the entire spike protein, and the dominant responses were in regions 160-218 and 743-854.

As to this clone: The clone's antigen remains unknown. The input lacks base qualities; no much larger clone sits a single base away.

The CDR3 holds 13 amino acids from the cysteine to the phenylalanine. Of the read, only the CDR3 DNA is kept; its 39 bases are in frame from base 1. V loses 10 bases at its end and J loses 5 bases; junction bases beyond the gene matches: 5. The time point label of this sample denotes: baseline before first vaccination. The vaccinee samples were drawn from two UK trials, COV001 and COV002, one of which was a single-blind randomized controlled phase 2/3 trial testing AZD1222 (ChAdOx1 nCoV-19) in healthy adults. For TCRbeta chain sequencing, PBMC samples from trial participants were taken at day 0 and at day 28 after the second dose. The CDR3 regions of human TCRbeta chains were analyzed by immunosequencing. The study's processing was this. Repertoire TCRs were checked for matches against a reference library of SARS-CoV-2-specific TCRs that had been generated using the MIRA antigen-specificity platform. Breadth was defined as the fraction of unique TCRs that were SARS-CoV-2-associated. Depth was defined as the fraction of total T cells that were SARS-CoV-2-associated. Using the MIRA data, each spike-specific TCR was assigned both to the spike region to which the TCR was reactive and to a CD4 or CD8 class. Log10-transformed breadth and depth values were compared by one-way ANOVA with Sidak's multiple comparisons tests. The clones in this table, taken by TCRdb from immuneACCESS, are in-frame only. Not every clone is retained; where verified, under half of the shortfall comes from an unresolved V gene, and the cause of the rest is unknown. That table is the source of V, J and clone size, and D and trimming were worked out from the DNA. This sample lists about 120,000 clones; over 75% were detected once. Roughly 7% of the sample belongs to the ten largest clones.

Here the chain combines TRBV12-3 or TRBV12-4 and TRBJ1-3, and 10 bases in between align with TRBD1. The sample was peripheral blood, taken on day 0 of AZD1222 vaccination. This TCR was sampled from an adult in good health. The DNA reads as follows: TGTGCCACCCGACAGGGGGCACGAAACACCATATATTTT. Translated, it reads CATRQGARNTIYF.